This TCR beta chain was identified in a study of vaccination effects on CD4 cells after COVID-19. Study at large: Each person got two doses of an mRNA SARS-CoV-2 vaccine, BNT162b2 or mRNA-1273. Study-wide findings and caveats: Both infection-induced and vaccine-induced clones contracted markedly at late post-vaccination timepoints.

TCRdb keeps only in-frame clones here, not all; method: immunoSEQ multiplex PCR. The sample shows some 19,000 clones, about 69% of them seen only once. Sequencing was preceded by expansion of antigen-specific CD4+ T cells with viral peptide pools in the ViraFEST assay. Culture lasted 10 days before CD4+ T cell isolation. No vaccinee had earlier SARS-CoV-2 infection, and nucleocapsid antibodies were negative. Between the trimmed V and J ends, which lost 2 bases and 1 base, there was a span of 15 bases. In germline, CDR1 is MNHEY, CDR2 SVGEGT. The CDR3 covers 17 residues. For this clone: Its target is not known.

The chain has TRBV6-2 or TRBV6-3 and TRBJ1-5; possible D gene TRBD1, 5 bases. Sequences were derived from CD4+ T cells from PBMCs cultured with HCoV-NL63 spike peptides, sampled before COVID-19 vaccination. The sequence was obtained from a human donor who received a COVID-19 vaccine. The chain's CDR3 is CASSYQTGQGSNQPQHF. CDR3 in DNA: TGTGCCAGCAGTTACCAGACGGGGCAGGGAAGCAATCAGCCCCAGCATTTT.